This T cell receptor (beta chain) was sequenced during a study of cytotoxic CD8 clonotypes in ibrutinib-treated CLL. Notes on the study in general: Whereas clonality rose at ibrutinib response, it declined toward baseline at progression.

This CDR3 contains 13 residues. Trimming stripped 0 bases from V and 8 bases from J, with 10 bases between. The germline V gene encodes CDR1 SGHAT and CDR2 FQNNGV. TCR beta libraries used about 2.1 micrograms of DNA from cryopreserved PBMCs. On this clone: Its antigen is not known.

Assay: immunoSEQ multiplex PCR; the TCRdb copy retains only in-frame clones and omits some. Of fewer than 200,000 clones in the sample, roughly 80% were seen once. This receptor was identified in a human donor with chronic lymphocytic leukemia. The specimen was PBMCs, collected after 24 months of ibrutinib treatment. The chain couples TRBV11-2 to TRBJ1-2; D unresolved. The CDR3 bases are TGTGCCAGCAGCTTAGATCCTGGGCTCGGCTACACCTTC. This gives the protein CASSLDPGLGYTF.